The 4 T cell receptor beta chains listed next were all sequenced from one sample in a study of OX40 agonist ivuxolimab in advanced cancers. The assay was immunoSEQ multiplex PCR, and TCRdb's table has in-frame clones only and misses some. The data hold 9,500 to 15,000 clones, with roughly 75% observed a single time. The sequencing used CD4+ or CD8+ T cells sorted from blood, collected in a trial of the OX40 agonist ivuxolimab. Receptors originate from an adult with an advanced solid tumor such as melanoma, head and neck, liver or kidney cancer.

This chain joins TRBV7-9 and TRBJ2-7, with D unclear. Germline V gene data show CDR1 as SEHNR and CDR2 as FQNEAQ (reference sequence). The length of the CDR3 is 14 residues. Trimming cost V 6 bases and J 0 bases, with 12 bases left between them. DNA for the CDR3: TGTGCCAGCAGTTCCAGTTTGAGCTCCTACGAGCAGTACTTC. This encodes CASSSSLSSYEQYF.

This chain joins TRBV11-2 and TRBJ2-3; D tentatively fits TRBD1 or TRBD2 (6 bases each). Trimming stripped 2 bases from V and 3 bases from J, with 12 bases between. Per the germline V gene, CDR1 is SGHAT and CDR2 is FQNNGV. The length of the CDR3 is 15 residues. The CDR3 spells CASSLLWGATDTQYF. CDR3 bases: TGTGCCAGCAGCTTATTGTGGGGGGCTACAGATACGCAGTATTTT.

This clone appeared a single time. This chain joins TRBV19 and TRBJ2-1, with TRBD2 matching 9 bases. The V gene end was trimmed by 3 bases and the J gene end by 7 bases; junction bases not matched to a gene: 13. The length of the CDR3 is 17 residues. Germline lookup yields CDR1 LNHDA and CDR2 SQIVND (reference sequence). CDR3 sequence reads: CASSISEGAGGLNEQFF. The CDR3, as DNA: TGTGCCAGTAGTATCAGTGAGGGAGCGGGGGGCTTGAATGAGCAGTTCTTC.

V gene TRBV6-1 combines with J gene TRBJ2-1; D is unresolved. V lost 5 bases to trimming and J lost 12 bases, with 11 bases between them. The CDR3 contains 11 residues. From germline, CDR1 is MNHNS and CDR2 SASEGT. The DNA for the CDR3 is TGTGCCAGCAGTTACGGCAGCGTGCAGTTCTTC. This encodes CASSYGSVQFF.